The 28 T cell receptor beta chains below come from one sample, sequenced in a study of human T cells and chemical hapten exposure. Each CDR3 protein is one row after TCRdb ran MiXCR on the RACE reads. The repertoire holds 95,000 to 150,000 distinct CDR3 sequences, with over 9% as singletons. Time point reported: patch test 3, about 24 weeks after DPC sensitization. Documented treatment: therapeutic diphenylcyclopropenone sensitization with weekly scalp DPC. The material was whole blood, obtained in connection with sensitization to the hapten diphenylcyclopropenone (DPC). The receptors shown here come from a woman in her forties or fifties with alopecia areata. Some clones in this sample may be carry-over from other donors' samples.

The sample holds one count of this clonotype. The chain uses TRBV28 and TRBJ1-1; tentatively, D is TRBD1 (5 bases). Germline CDR1 and CDR2: MDHEN and SYDVKM. V lost 7 bases, J lost 5 bases, and 14 bases lay in between. This CDR3 is 13 amino acids long. The DNA of the CDR3 is TGTGCCAGCAATCCCCAGGGAAGGACTGAAGCTTTCTTT. Translated: CASNPQGRTEAFF.

There are a few counts of this clonotype. CDR3 residues: CASSQDRGGSPLHF. In DNA, the CDR3 is TGTGCCAGCAGCCAAGACCGGGGGGGCTCACCCCTCCACTTT. The chain uses TRBV14 and TRBJ1-6, with D possibly matching TRBD1 (6 bases). In germline, CDR1 is SGHDN, CDR2 FVKESK. Deletions cut 0 bases from V and 10 bases from J, with 10 bases between. CDR3 length equals 14 residues.

This clonotype was recorded at least ten times. This chain links TRBV7-8 with TRBJ2-1; 15 bases match TRBD2. The germline V gene has CDR1 SGHVS and CDR2 FQNEAQ. The V and J ends lost 2 bases and 7 bases, in that order; junction bases with no gene match: 12. This CDR3 is built from 19 residues. The CDR3 sequence: CASSLRAGLAGGTENEQFF. The DNA for the CDR3 is TGTGCCAGCAGCTTAAGGGCCGGACTAGCGGGAGGGACTGAGAATGAGCAGTTCTTC.

This clonotype has just a few counts. The chain has TRBV24-1 and TRBJ1-5, with D uncertain. The CDR3 is 14 residues long. Trimming pared 9 bases from V and 4 bases from J, leaving 15 bases between. Germline V lookup: CDR1 KGHDR, CDR2 SFDVKD. The CDR3 nucleotides are TGTGCCACCGGGGAATCGGGGAGTAATCAGCCCCAGCATTTT. Encoded protein: CATGESGSNQPQHF.

This clonotype came up a few times. This sequence joins TRBV12-3 or TRBV12-4 and TRBJ2-3, with D possibly TRBD2 on 5 matching bases. The CDR3 spans 14 residues. Trimming took 4 bases from V and 4 from J, leaving 12 bases between them. CDR3: CASSSGLAPDTQYF. Here the CDR3 DNA reads TGTGCCAGCAGTTCTGGACTCGCCCCAGATACGCAGTATTTT.

This clonotype occurred many times. This chain connects TRBV6-6 to TRBJ1-1, with TRBD1 identical over 7 bases. V shed 5 bases, J shed 5 bases, and the junction held 17 bases outside the gene matches. The CDR3 runs 17 residues. Germline values: CDR1 MNHNY, CDR2 SVGAGI (reference sequence). The CDR3: CASSRRGNRGYRTEAFF. The DNA for the CDR3 is TGTGCCAGCAGTCGAAGGGGAAACAGGGGCTATAGGACTGAAGCTTTCTTT.

This clonotype was seen a handful of times. The chain combines TRBV6-5 with TRBJ1-1; 10 nucleotides align to TRBD1. The junction had 13 bases not matched to a gene; V was cut back by 4 bases and J by 5 bases. The CDR3 spans 17 residues. CDR1 is MNHEY, CDR2 SVGAGI, per germline. The CDR3: CASSSTGGDFSGTEAFF. In DNA form, the CDR3 reads TGTGCCAGCAGTTCGACAGGGGGCGATTTTTCAGGAACTGAAGCTTTCTTT.

This clonotype came up a few times. This sequence joins TRBV28 and TRBJ1-4; D gene uncertain. The CDR3 length is 14 residues. The germline V gene has CDR1 MDHEN and CDR2 SYDVKM. V shed 6 bases and J shed 0 bases, with 8 bases lying between them. The CDR3 sequence: CASRVVSTNEKLFF. The DNA for the CDR3 is TGTGCCAGCAGGGTTGTTTCAACTAATGAAAAACTGTTTTTT.

This clonotype was detected many times. The V call is TRBV12-3 or TRBV12-4, the J call TRBJ2-3, with no clear D. Trimming cost V 10 bases and J 2 bases, with 19 bases left between them. CDR3 length: 15 amino acids. The DNA for the CDR3 is TGTGCCACCTTACCTCTCGGGCGTTCCACAGATACGCAGTATTTT. Its translation is CATLPLGRSTDTQYF.

This clonotype was recorded a few times. The J gene is TRBJ1-5, the V gene TRBV15; 11 nucleotides line up with TRBD1. V dropped 0 bases and J dropped 8; count of bases not matched to a gene: 6. In germline, CDR1 is LNHNV, CDR2 YYDKDF (reference sequence). The CDR3 runs to 16 residues. This chain's CDR3 is CATSRDRTGGEEPQHF. The CDR3 DNA follows: TGTGCCACCAGCAGAGATCGGACAGGGGGCGAGGAGCCCCAGCATTTT.

The rearrangement links TRBV6-2 or TRBV6-3 to TRBJ2-7; 8 bases map to TRBD2. Germline V CDR1 and CDR2: MNHEY, SVGEGT. The trim removed 2 bases at V and 3 bases at J, leaving 9 bases unmatched. The CDR3 runs to 16 residues. CDR3 amino acids: CASSYSLTSGDYEQYF. Here the CDR3 DNA reads TGTGCCAGCAGTTACAGTCTTACTAGCGGAGACTACGAGCAGTACTTC.

This clonotype was seen many times. In DNA, the CDR3 is TGTGCCAGCAGCCCTACCCATGGAGGCCAGGAGCAGTTCTTC. This gives the protein CASSPTHGGQEQFF. The chain recombines TRBV11-1 with TRBJ2-1; a possible D gene is TRBD2 (5 bases). The CDR3 has 14 residues. Germline CDR1 SGHAT, CDR2 FQDESV (reference sequence). Trimming took off 5 bases at V and 10 bases at J, with 18 bases between the two ends.

CDR3: CASSHPSTDTQYF. CDR3 in DNA: TGTGCCAGCTCACATCCAAGCACAGATACGCAGTATTTT. The rearrangement uses TRBV18 and TRBJ2-3; no clear D gene. Per germline, CDR1 KGHSH and CDR2 LQKENI. This CDR3 contains 13 residues. The V and J ends lost 4 bases and 0 bases respectively, with 5 bases between them.

The CDR3 protein is CASSPGGYQETQYF. In DNA form, the CDR3 reads TGTGCCAGCAGCCCGGGGGGGTACCAAGAGACCCAGTACTTC. The chain is built from TRBV7-7 and TRBJ2-5; 8 positions match TRBD2. In germline, CDR1 is SSHAT, CDR2 FNYEAQ (reference sequence). The junction had 2 bases not matched to a gene; V was cut back by 5 bases and J by 0 bases. This CDR3 spans 14 amino acids.

The chain couples TRBV9 to TRBJ2-3; 7 nucleotides line up with TRBD1. The CDR3 loop spans 16 amino acids. CDR1 is SGDLS, CDR2 YYNGEE, per germline. V was clipped by 0 bases and J by 3 bases; unmatched bases: 7. The CDR3 nucleotides read TGTGCCAGCAGCGTAGAACAAGGGGGCAGAACAGATACGCAGTATTTT. Translation: CASSVEQGGRTDTQYF. Filled out from reference TRBV9 and TRBJ2-3, the complete variable domain reads DSGVTQTPKHLITATGQRVTLRCSPRSGDLSVYWYQQSLDQGLQFLIQYYNGEERAKGNILERFSAQQFPDLHSELNLSSLELGDSALYFCASSVEQGGRTDTQYFGPGTRLTVL.

CDR3: CASLGGWDTEAFF. The DNA for the CDR3 is TGTGCCAGCTTGGGGGGCTGGGACACTGAAGCTTTCTTT. J is TRBJ1-1 and V is TRBV2; maybe TRBD1 (6 bases). The CDR3 is made up of 13 amino acids. Germline V gene lookup returns CDR1 SNHLY and CDR2 FYNNEI. Trimming pared 8 bases from V and 3 bases from J, leaving 13 bases between. The whole variable domain, filled in from reference TRBV2 and TRBJ1-1, reads EPEVTQTPSHQVTQMGQEVILRCVPISNHLYFYWYRQILGQKVEFLVSFYNNEISEKSEIFDDQFSVERPDGSNFTLKIRSTKLEDSAMYFCASLGGWDTEAFFGQGTRLTVV.

The genes are TRBV7-9 and TRBJ2-3; no firm D call. The ends were cut back, 2 bases at V and 4 bases at J, with 7 bases in the middle. Germline values: CDR1 SEHNR, CDR2 FQNEAQ (reference sequence). The CDR3 totals 13 residues. CDR3: CASSLTLSDTQYF. For the CDR3, the DNA is TGTGCCAGCAGCTTAACCCTTTCAGATACGCAGTATTTT.

V is TRBV7-6 and J is TRBJ2-7; the match to TRBD2 covers 8 bases. The J segment lost 3 bases and the V segment lost 3 bases, leaving 1 base of the junction unmatched. From germline, CDR1 is SGHVS and CDR2 FNYEAQ. There are 13 residues in the CDR3. The CDR3 coding sequence is TGTGCCAGCAGCTTGAGCGGGAGCTACGAGCAGTACTTC. This gives the protein CASSLSGSYEQYF.

This clonotype has just a few counts. J is TRBJ2-7 and V is TRBV28; no reliable D call. Between the trimmed V and J ends, which lost 6 bases and 2 bases, there was a span of 8 bases. Looked up from germline, CDR1 is MDHEN and CDR2 is SYDVKM. The CDR3 sequence is 12 residues long. The CDR3 region is CASRESTYEQYF. CDR3 DNA sequence: TGTGCCAGCAGGGAATCTACCTACGAGCAGTACTTC.

This clonotype came up many times. This sequence joins TRBV28 and TRBJ1-1; a weak D match, TRBD1 (5 bases). Trimming stripped 2 bases from V and 2 bases from J, with 15 bases between. Germline CDR1 and CDR2: MDHEN and SYDVKM. This CDR3 has 16 amino acids. CDR3 bases: TGTGCCAGCAGTTTAAGTGGGAGACAGATTAACACTGAAGCTTTCTTT. Amino acids: CASSLSGRQINTEAFF.

This clonotype was counted ten times or more. The chain uses TRBV20-1 and TRBJ2-3; D is undetermined. Trimming cost V 6 bases and J 1 base, with 14 bases left between them. This CDR3 spans 14 amino acids. CDR1 and CDR2 (germline): DFQATT, SNEGSKA (reference sequence). The CDR3 region is CSAPDLSGTDTQYF. CDR3 coding DNA: TGCAGTGCCCCGGACCTATCGGGCACAGATACGCAGTATTTT.

This clonotype was seen repeatedly, ten times or more. The genes are TRBV28 and TRBJ2-3; D not resolved. V was shortened by 3 bases and J by 2 bases, with 9 bases between the two germline ends. CDR3 length: 14 amino acids. Germline CDR1 is MDHEN and CDR2 is SYDVKM. The CDR3 sequence: CASSFASVTDTQYF. In nucleotides, the CDR3 is TGTGCCAGCAGTTTCGCTAGTGTCACAGATACGCAGTATTTT.

The gene calls are TRBV10-3 and TRBJ2-5; D is perhaps TRBD1 (6 bases). CDR3 length equals 13 residues. Trimming took off 3 bases at V and 4 bases at J, with 9 bases between the two ends. The V gene's germline CDR1 is ENHRY and CDR2 SYGVKD. CDR3 in amino acids: CAISDGRGETQYF. In DNA, the CDR3 is TGTGCCATCAGTGACGGCAGGGGAGAGACCCAGTACTTC.

This clonotype was seen a handful of times. This sequence joins TRBV4-3 and TRBJ2-3; 9 nucleotides line up with TRBD2. With V trimmed by 0 bases and J by 4 bases, 11 bases remained unmatched. CDR1 is LGHNA, CDR2 YSLEER, per germline. The CDR3 totals 18 residues. The CDR3 reads CASSQDGLAGDLADTQYF. The CDR3 coding sequence is TGCGCCAGCAGCCAAGATGGGTTAGCGGGAGACCTGGCAGATACGCAGTATTTT.

V usage is TRBV30 and J usage is TRBJ2-1, with D uncertain. CDR3 size: 9 residues. The V gene lost 3 bases and the J gene lost 8 bases, with 2 bases spanning the gap. Germline V gives CDR1 GTSNPN, CDR2 SVGIG (reference sequence). CDR3 nucleotide sequence: TGTGCCTGGAGCCATGAGCAGTTCTTC. This sequence encodes CAWSHEQFF.

There are many counts of this clonotype. This chain joins TRBV9 and TRBJ2-7, with a weak D call TRBD1 (6 bases). Germline CDR1 reads SGDLS; CDR2 reads YYNGEE. This CDR3 has 14 residues. Trimming pared 0 bases from V and 5 bases from J, leaving 12 bases between. CDR3 in amino acids: CASSVVPSGDEQYF. The CDR3 DNA reads TGTGCCAGCAGCGTAGTCCCTTCAGGGGACGAGCAGTACTTC.

This clonotype has a handful of counts. The chain employs TRBV7-3 and TRBJ2-1, with TRBD2 matching over 9 bases. Germline V CDR1 and CDR2: SGHTA, FQGTGA. Unmatched junction bases numbered 2, after V lost 2 bases and J lost 3 bases. There are 15 residues in the CDR3. As DNA, the CDR3 is TGTGCCAGCAGCTTAGCGGGGGGGCACTACAATGAGCAGTTCTTC. Its translation: CASSLAGGHYNEQFF. Complete variable domain (other parts from reference TRBV7-3 and TRBJ2-1): GAGVSQTPSNKVTEKGKYVELRCDPISGHTALYWYRQSLGQGPEFLIYFQGTGAADDSGLPNDRFFAVRPEGSVSTLKIQRTERGDSAVYLCASSLAGGHYNEQFFGPGTRLTVL.

This sequence joins TRBV2 and TRBJ1-2; D unclear. Trimming stripped 5 bases from V and 5 bases from J, with 6 bases between. The CDR3 length is 11 residues. Germline lookup yields CDR1 SNHLY and CDR2 FYNNEI. The DNA for the CDR3 is TGTGCCAGCAGTCCTGAATATGGCTACACCTTC. Protein sequence: CASSPEYGYTF.